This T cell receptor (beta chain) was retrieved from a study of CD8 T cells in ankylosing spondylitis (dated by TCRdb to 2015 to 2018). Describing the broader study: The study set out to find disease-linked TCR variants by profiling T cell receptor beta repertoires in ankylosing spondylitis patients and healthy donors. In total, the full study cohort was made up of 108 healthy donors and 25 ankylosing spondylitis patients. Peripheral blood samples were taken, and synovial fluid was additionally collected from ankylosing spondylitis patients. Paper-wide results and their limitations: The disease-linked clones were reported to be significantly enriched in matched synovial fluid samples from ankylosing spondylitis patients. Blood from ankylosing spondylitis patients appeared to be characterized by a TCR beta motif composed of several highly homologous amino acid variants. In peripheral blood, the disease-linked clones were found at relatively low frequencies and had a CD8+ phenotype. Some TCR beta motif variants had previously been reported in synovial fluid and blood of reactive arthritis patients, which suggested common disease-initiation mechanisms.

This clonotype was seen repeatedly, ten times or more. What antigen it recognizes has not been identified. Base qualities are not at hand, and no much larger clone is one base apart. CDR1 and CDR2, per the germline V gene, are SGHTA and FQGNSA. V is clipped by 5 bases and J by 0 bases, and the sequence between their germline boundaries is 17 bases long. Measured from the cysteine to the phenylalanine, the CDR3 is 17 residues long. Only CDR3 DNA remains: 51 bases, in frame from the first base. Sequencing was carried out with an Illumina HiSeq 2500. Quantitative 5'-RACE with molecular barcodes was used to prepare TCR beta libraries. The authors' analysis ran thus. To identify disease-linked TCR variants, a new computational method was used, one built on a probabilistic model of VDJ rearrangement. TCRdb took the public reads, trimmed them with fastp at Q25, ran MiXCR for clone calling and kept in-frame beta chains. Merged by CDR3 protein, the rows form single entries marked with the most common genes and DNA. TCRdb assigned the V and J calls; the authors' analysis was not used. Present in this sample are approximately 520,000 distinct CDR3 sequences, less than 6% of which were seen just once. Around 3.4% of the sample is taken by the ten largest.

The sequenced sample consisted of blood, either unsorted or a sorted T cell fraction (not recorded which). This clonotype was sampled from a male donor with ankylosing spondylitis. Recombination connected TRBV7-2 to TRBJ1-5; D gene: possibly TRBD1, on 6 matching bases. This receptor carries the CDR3 CASSLEGGWYSNQPQHF. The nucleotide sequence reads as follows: TGTGCCAGCAGCCTCGAGGGGGGTTGGTATAGCAATCAGCCCCAGCATTTT.